This T cell receptor (beta chain) was observed in a study of blood T cell repertoires in COVID-19. Study-wide background: PBMCs, B-cell-depleted T cells, or T cells were the source of the cDNA or gDNA that made up the material.

The CDR3 is made up of 12 amino acids. Trimming pared 2 bases from V and 5 bases from J, leaving 7 bases between. Germline assignment: CDR1 MNHEY and CDR2 SMNVEV (reference sequence). As handled by the study authors: Quantification of nucleated cells was approximated via reference gene primer amplification. TCRdb's table, derived via immunoSEQ multiplex PCR, lists solely in-frame clones and lacks some. V, J and clone size are taken as reported in that table, and D and trimming were inferred from the DNA itself. Among 90,000 to 100,000 clones listed, around nine tenths were seen once. The chain is built from TRBV27 and TRBJ2-7, with a tentative D call TRBD2 (6 bases). The clonotype originates from a human donor in a cohort sampled during active COVID-19. The sequencing sample was made of peripheral blood. CDR3 DNA: TGTGCCAGCAGTTTACGGGGGAACGAGCAGTACTTC. This encodes CASSLRGNEQYF.